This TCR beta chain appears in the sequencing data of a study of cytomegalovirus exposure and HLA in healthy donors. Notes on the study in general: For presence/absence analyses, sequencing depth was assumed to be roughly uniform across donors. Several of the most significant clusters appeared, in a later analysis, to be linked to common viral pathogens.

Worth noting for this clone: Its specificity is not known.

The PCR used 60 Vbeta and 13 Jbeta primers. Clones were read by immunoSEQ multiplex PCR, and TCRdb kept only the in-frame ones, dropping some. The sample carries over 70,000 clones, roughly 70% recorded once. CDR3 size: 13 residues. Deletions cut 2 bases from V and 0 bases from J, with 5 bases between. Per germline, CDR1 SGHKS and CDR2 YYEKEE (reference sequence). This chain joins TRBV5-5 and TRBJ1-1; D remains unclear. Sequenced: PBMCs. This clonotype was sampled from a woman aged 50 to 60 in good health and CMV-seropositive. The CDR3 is CASSFFVNTEAFF. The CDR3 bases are TGTGCCAGCAGCTTCTTCGTGAACACTGAAGCTTTCTTT.